This T cell receptor beta chain was sequenced for a study of T-cell reconstitution after alpha-beta-depleted transplantation in children. On this clonotype itself: Its antigen is unknown.

Findings and caveats of the study: Fresh T-cell production supplied most of the T-cell counts and diversity seen one year after transplant. Two months or so post-transplant, alpha-beta T cells reportedly derived from several hundred expanded graft clones. At day 60, the high TCRbeta diversity found in some patients originated from recipient T cells and thymic progenitors that had survived.

The library targeted TCRbeta and was prepared with unique molecular identifiers. TCRdb re-called the PCR reads with MiXCR, one entry per CDR3 protein. Of some 80,000 distinct CDR3 sequences in the sample, 18% are singletons; the top ten hold 50% to 65%. The sample in question was PBMCs, mostly from graft donor cells, obtained 360 days after TCRalphabeta/CD19-depleted stem cell transplant. This TCR came from a male patient between 2 and 10 years old who had a stem cell transplant for acute lymphoblastic leukemia, so the T cells may come from the graft donor.

The DNA of the CDR3 is TGCGCCAGCAGCCAAGAACTCGGGGAGACCCAGTACTTC. Translation gives CASSQELGETQYF. This rearrangement joins TRBV4-1 to TRBJ2-5; D unresolved. Germline CDR1 and CDR2: MGHRA and YSYEKL. The length of the CDR3 is 13 residues. Trimming removed 0 bases from V and 5 bases from J, with 7 bases in between.